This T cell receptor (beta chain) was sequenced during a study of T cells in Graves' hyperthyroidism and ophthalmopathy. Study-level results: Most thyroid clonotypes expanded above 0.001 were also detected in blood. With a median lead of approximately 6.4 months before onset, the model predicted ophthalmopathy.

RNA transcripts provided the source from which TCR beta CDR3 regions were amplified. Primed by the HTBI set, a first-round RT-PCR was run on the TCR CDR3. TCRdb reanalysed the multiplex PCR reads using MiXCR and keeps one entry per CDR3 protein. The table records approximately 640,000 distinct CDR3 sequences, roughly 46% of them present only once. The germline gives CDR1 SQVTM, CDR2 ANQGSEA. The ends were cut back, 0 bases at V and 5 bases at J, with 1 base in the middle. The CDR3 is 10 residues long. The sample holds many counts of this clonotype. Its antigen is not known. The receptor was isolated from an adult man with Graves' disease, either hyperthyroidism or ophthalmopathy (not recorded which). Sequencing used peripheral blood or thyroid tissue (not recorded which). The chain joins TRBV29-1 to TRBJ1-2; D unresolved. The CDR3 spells CSVEDYGYTF. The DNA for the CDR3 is TGCAGCGTTGAAGATTATGGCTACACCTTC.